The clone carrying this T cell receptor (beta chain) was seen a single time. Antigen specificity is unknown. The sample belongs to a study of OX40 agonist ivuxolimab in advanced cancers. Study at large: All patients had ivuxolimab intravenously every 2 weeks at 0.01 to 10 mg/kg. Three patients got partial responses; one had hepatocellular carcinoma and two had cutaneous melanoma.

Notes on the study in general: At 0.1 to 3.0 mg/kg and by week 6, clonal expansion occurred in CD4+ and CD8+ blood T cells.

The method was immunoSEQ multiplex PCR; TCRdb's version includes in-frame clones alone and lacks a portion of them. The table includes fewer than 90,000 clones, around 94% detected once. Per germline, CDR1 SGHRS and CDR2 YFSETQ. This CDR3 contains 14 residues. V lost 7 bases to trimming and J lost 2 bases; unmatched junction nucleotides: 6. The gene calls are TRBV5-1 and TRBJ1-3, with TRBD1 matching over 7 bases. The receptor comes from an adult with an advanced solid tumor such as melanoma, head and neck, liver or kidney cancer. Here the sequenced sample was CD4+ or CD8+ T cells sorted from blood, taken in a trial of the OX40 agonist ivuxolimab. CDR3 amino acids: CASGTGDAGNTIYF. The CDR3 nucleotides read TGCGCCAGCGGCACAGGGGATGCTGGAAACACCATATATTTT. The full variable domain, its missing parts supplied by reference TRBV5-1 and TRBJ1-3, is KAGVTQTPRYLIKTRGQQVTLSCSPISGHRSVSWYQQTPGQGLQFLFEYFSETQRNKGNFPGRFSGRQFSNSRSEMNVSTLELGDSALYLCASGTGDAGNTIYFGEGSWLTVV.